This record looks at one T cell receptor beta chain sequence and its context. The data are from a study of beta chain features in type 1 diabetes. CDR1 is WSHSY and CDR2 is SAAADI in the germline V gene. The V end lost 8 bases, the J end lost 4 bases, and 9 bases lay between the germline ends. The CDR3 totals 12 residues. The investigators reverse transcribed all of the isolated RNA, so they sequenced expressed TCRB transcripts. Assay used: immunoSEQ multiplex PCR; TCRdb lists only in-frame clones, some missing. The table has under 950,000 clones, under 20% seen once. The sequenced material came from naive CD4+ T cells from blood. This chain links TRBV10-2 with TRBJ2-1; D ambiguous. The sequence was collected from a young woman in good health. CDR3 residues: CASESRYNEQFF. DNA for the CDR3: TGCGCCAGCGAATCACGGTACAATGAGCAGTTCTTC.